Each of the 5 T cell receptor beta chains below was sequenced from the same sample in a study of OX40 agonist ivuxolimab in advanced cancers. Clones were sequenced by immunoSEQ multiplex PCR, and TCRdb holds only the in-frame ones, with some missing. The sample consists of 90,000 or so clones, 90% to 95% of them appearing once. The sample in question was CD4+ or CD8+ T cells sorted from blood, obtained in a trial of the OX40 agonist ivuxolimab. The source of these receptors is an adult with an advanced solid tumor such as melanoma, head and neck, liver or kidney cancer.

CDR3 bases: TGTGCCAAGCCGGGAGTCCGGGAGCAGTACTTC. It translates to CAKPGVREQYF. The chain combines TRBV6-5 with TRBJ2-7, with D perhaps TRBD2 (6 bases). The germline CDR1 and CDR2 sequences are MNHEY and SVGAGI. Trimming shortened V by 10 bases and J by 7 bases, and 14 bases separated the two germline ends. CDR3 length equals 11 residues.

The chain carries TRBV7-3 and TRBJ2-3, with D possibly being TRBD2 (5 bases). Looked up from germline, CDR1 is SGHTA and CDR2 is FQGTGA. Trimming cost V 1 base and J 1 base, with 9 bases left between them. This CDR3 region has 15 residues. The CDR3 DNA sequence: TGTGCCAGCAGCTTAAGGGGAGCGGGCACAGATACGCAGTATTTT. Protein: CASSLRGAGTDTQYF.

CDR3 amino acids: CASSRPTGELFF. The CDR3 DNA is TGTGCCAGCAGTCGTCCTACCGGGGAGCTGTTTTTT. V is TRBV7-3 and J is TRBJ2-2, with unresolved D. The CDR3 is 12 amino acids. Germline values: CDR1 SGHTA, CDR2 FQGTGA. The V end was cut by 6 bases, the J end by 5 bases, with 7 bases between.

The CDR3 here is CAWSVGGANVLTF. For the CDR3, the DNA is TGTGCCTGGAGTGTCGGAGGGGCCAACGTCCTGACTTTC. The J gene is TRBJ2-6, the V gene TRBV30; D is undetermined. This CDR3 is built from 13 residues. In germline, CDR1 is GTSNPN, CDR2 SVGIG (reference sequence). Between the trimmed V and J ends, which lost 0 bases and 4 bases, there was a span of 4 bases.

The chain uses TRBV6-9 and TRBJ1-6, with D unresolved. Trimming left V 7 bases short and J 8 bases short, with 15 bases between. Germline assignment: CDR1 MNHGY and CDR2 SVAAGI. The CDR3 totals 14 residues. Here the CDR3 reads CASTRQSSDSPLHF. CDR3 sequence (DNA): TGTGCCAGCACGAGGCAGTCTTCGGATTCACCCCTCCACTTT.